This T cell receptor beta chain was retrieved from a study of T cell repertoires in cytomegalovirus infection. Overall study context: Recently identified HLA-C-restricted and well-studied HLA-B-restricted CMV epitopes were used. Through public TCR beta signatures, both CMV infection and matching HLA type were indicated. Study results and limitations: CMV carriers having the relevant HLA were flagged by cumulative public TCR beta family frequency. HLA-C-restricted TCR beta clonotypes specific for CMV led the ex vivo response.

The V end was cut by 1 base, the J end by 7 bases, with 13 bases between. The CDR3 has 14 amino acids. In germline, CDR1 is PRHDT, CDR2 FYEKMQ (reference sequence). TCRdb redid the calling of the reads with MiXCR, one entry per CDR3 protein. The data contain 830,000 or so distinct CDR3 sequences, approximately 32% of them seen just once; the ten biggest clones take up around an eighth. About this clonotype: The antigen is undetermined.

This TCR was sampled from a human donor in good health (CMV status not recorded). Some clones in this sample may be carry-over from other donors' samples. This material consisted of cultured CD8+ T cells from PBMCs, taken from culture after CMV antigen stimulation. The chain links TRBV13 to TRBJ1-2; D gene unclear. CDR3 DNA sequence: TGTGCCAGCAGCTTAGAGCGGACCCCTCCTGGCTACACCTTC. It encodes CASSLERTPPGYTF.